This T cell receptor beta chain stems from a study of shared clonotypes between healthy human individuals (TCRdb year 2020). With regard to the full study: A couple of women and a few men aged 18 to 49 years were included in the cohort. For each donor, CD4 naive and CD4 memory were each given three plates, CD8 naive was given two plates, and CD8 memory was given one plate. Between about 0.85 and 10 billion PBMCs per donor were obtained by leukapheresis. To increase sequencing depth and limit assay-specific biases, different laboratories used diverse techniques to prepare libraries and sequence TCR repertoires. To estimate repertoire size and how much clonotype sharing occurs between individuals, the study deeply sequenced the blood TCR repertoires of about five healthy adults.

Here is what the overall study found, with its caveats: Compared with non-shared clonotypes, the clonotypes found in all four sorted-subset donors had higher generation probabilities. The small number of donors limited the genetic and exposure-history diversity represented. Across four donors, 5% to 6% of naive CD4, approximately 3.6% of naive CD8, 2.3% of memory CD4, and approximately 0.4% of memory CD8 clonotypes were shared. Estimated clonotype richness was generally larger for naive than for memory subsets. Sampling was limited to blood, and TCR repertoires in tissue likely differ from TCR repertoires in blood. Incomplete sequencing was indicated by rarefaction of sorted-subset datasets, despite the large sequencing depth. Based on pairwise subsampling, the degree of clonotype sharing among donors was expected to be affected by sequencing depth.

Healthy HIV-negative adults with no recently reported acute infections or vaccinations were included as donors. All donors were Caucasian adults living in Nashville, Tennessee, USA. CD4+ T cells were enriched by magnetic negative selection, after which naive cells were positively selected on CD45RA and the negative fraction was taken as the memory subset. After blood collection by leukapheresis, PBMCs were isolated using Ficoll-Histopaque density gradient centrifugation and then cryopreserved in the vapor phase of liquid nitrogen. Analytical flow cytometry was used to check the purity and quantity of every magnetically sorted T cell population. Genomic DNA was isolated from each sorted fraction and quantified by UV absorbance on a Nanodrop 2000c. This clone was seen once. Its antigen is unknown. Per-base quality was not reported, and no clone a single base away is much larger than it. Via the germline V gene, CDR1 is MNHEY and CDR2 SVGAGI. The junction shows trimming of 7 bases on V and 10 bases on J, plus 17 bases between the germline ends. The CDR3 runs 14 amino acids, cysteine and phenylalanine included. The CDR3 DNA has 42 bases and is translated from base 1.

TCR CDR3 regions were amplified from genomic DNA by multiplex PCR using the deep immunoSEQ assay. For each cell subset, the extracted genomic DNA was distributed evenly across all wells of several immunoSEQ 96-well plates, and each plate served as one replicate. For sorted subsets, around 200 ng genomic DNA, equal to 30,000 or so T cell genomes, was loaded into each replicate PCR. The purified libraries were quantified using a Qubit 3.0 fluorometer, sized with a Bioanalyzer 2100, and then quantified again using the KAPA Library Quantification kit. A separate single-read 150-cycle Illumina NextSeq 550 flow cell was used to sequence each immunoSEQ 96-well plate. The paper's data handling went like this. Because the immunoSEQ output included only junctional sequences and no quality scores, the filtering could not be the same as the filtering used for full-length reads. To assign V/J genes and CDR3, sequences were annotated against IMGT germline references using PyIR, a Python wrapper for IgBLAST v1.9. Any read was removed if the V/J assignment was weak (E-value above 1e-6), the CDR3 was missing, or the read contained stop codons, out-of-frame junctions, or ambiguous translated residues. V3J clonotypes were defined as sequences sharing the same inferred V gene, J gene, and CDR3 amino acid sequence. The percentage overlap between two repertoires was calculated by dividing the number of shared unique clonotypes by the size of the smaller repertoire. Repertoire richness was assessed with RTK rarefaction, the Chao1 estimator, and Recon v2.1 estimates of unobserved clonotypes. For all TCRbeta clonotypes obtained by the gDNA method from a few donors, generation probabilities were computed with OLGA. What TCRdb holds here is the immuneACCESS table cut down to in-frame rearrangements. Part of the clones is not present; checked against another copy, under half of the missing clones reflect an unresolved V gene, and the others are unexplained. The V and J calls and clone size are taken from that table; D and trimming were inferred from the DNA. In this sample the table shows about 2.3 million clones, roughly 90% of which occur a single time. 0.3% to 0.4% of the sample is taken by the ten largest.

The TCR originated in a young man in good health. Some clones in this sample may be carry-over from other donors' samples. Sequencing was performed on naive CD4+ T cells from PBMCs. The label giving this sample's cell subset or site can be read as: CD45RA+ positively selected. The chain couples TRBV6-5 to TRBJ1-6, with the D gene uncertain. CDR3 protein: CASTKREKHSPLHF. DNA sequence: TGTGCCAGCACCAAAAGGGAGAAACACTCACCCCTCCACTTT.